This T cell receptor beta chain comes out of a study of blood T cell repertoires in COVID-19. The CDR3 is 13 residues long. With 5 bases removed from V and 1 base from J, the gap between germline ends came to 8 bases. Germline CDR1 and CDR2: PRHDT and FYEKMQ (reference sequence). Per the study methods: Researchers report that nucleated cell counts were estimated from reference gene primer amplification. Assay used: immunoSEQ multiplex PCR; TCRdb lists only in-frame clones, some missing. D and trimming were read from the DNA, whereas the V and J calls and clone size are those reported in that table. The sample records over 250,000 clones, about nine tenths being singletons.

This chain links TRBV13 with TRBJ1-1; possibly TRBD1 for D (5 bases). This receptor was identified in a woman aged 18-29 years who had recovered from COVID-19. Source material: PBMCs or T cells enriched from blood (not recorded which). In DNA form, the CDR3 reads TGTGCCAGCAGCGGCAGGGAGAACACTGAAGCTTTCTTT. It codes for CASSGRENTEAFF.